What follows are 21 T cell receptor beta chains derived from one specimen sequenced in a study of STAT5B mutations in CD4+ large granular lymphocyte leukemia. Using immunoSEQ multiplex PCR, the repertoire was profiled, and TCRdb retains in-frame clones only, with some absent. The data hold fewer than 45,000 clones, with about 80% observed a single time. Material for sequencing was CD4+ T cells from blood buffy coats. The receptors were sampled from a human donor in good health.

The V call is TRBV29-1, the J call TRBJ1-3, with a weak D call TRBD1 (5 bases). This CDR3 is built from 14 residues. V was cut by 7 bases and J by 4 bases, with 17 bases left in between. In germline, CDR1 is SQVTM, CDR2 ANQGSEA. In nucleotides, the CDR3 is TGCAGCGCCTACGCCAGGGATGTGGGAAACACCATATATTTT. It codes for CSAYARDVGNTIYF. The whole variable domain, remainder taken from reference TRBV29-1 and TRBJ1-3, is SAVISQKPSRDICQRGTSLTIQCQVDSQVTMMFWYRQQPGQSLTLIATANQGSEATYESGFVIDKFPISRPNLTFSTLTVSNMSPEDSSIYLCSAYARDVGNTIYFGEGSWLTVV.

The chain links TRBV6-1 to TRBJ1-4; D remains ambiguous. Trimming removed 5 bases at V and 5 bases at J, with 6 bases between. Germline loops: CDR1 MNHNS, CDR2 SASEGT. The CDR3 has 12 residues. CDR3 in DNA: TGTGCCAGCAGTAGACAAAATGAAAAACTGTTTTTT. This sequence encodes CASSRQNEKLFF.

The rearrangement links TRBV6-5 to TRBJ2-7, with TRBD1 matching over 7 bases. V gave up 2 bases and J gave up 1 base; unmatched junction bases: 2. Per germline, CDR1 MNHEY and CDR2 SVGAGI. This CDR3 is built from 14 residues. CDR3 in amino acids: CASSYGGQSYEQYF. CDR3 coding DNA: TGTGCCAGCAGTTACGGGGGACAGTCCTACGAGCAGTACTTC.

This chain uses TRBV5-4 with TRBJ2-3; no definite D call. The CDR3 totals 14 residues. CDR1 is SGHNT, CDR2 YYREEE, per germline (reference sequence). Between the trimmed V and J ends, which lost 0 bases and 4 bases, there was a span of 9 bases. The chain's CDR3 is CASSLGVTADTQYF. CDR3 nucleotides: TGTGCCAGCAGCTTGGGTGTTACGGCAGATACGCAGTATTTT.

V and J are TRBV7-2 and TRBJ1-2; 9 bases agree with TRBD1. The CDR3 spans 13 residues. Germline V gene sequence: CDR1 SGHTA, CDR2 FQGNSA. Trimming at V came to 4 bases and at J to 8 bases, leaving 5 bases not matched to a gene. The CDR3 protein is CASSWRTGDGYTF. The CDR3 nucleotides are TGTGCCAGCAGCTGGCGGACAGGGGACGGCTACACCTTC.

The chain employs TRBV7-3 and TRBJ2-1; D unresolved. The germline CDR1 and CDR2 sequences are SGHTA and FQGTGA. CDR3 size: 15 residues. The V end was cut by 5 bases, the J end by 0 bases, with 11 bases between. In DNA form, the CDR3 reads TGTGCCAGCAGCCAGGACCCGAGCTCCTACAATGAGCAGTTCTTC. It codes for CASSQDPSSYNEQFF.

The V and J genes are TRBV19 and TRBJ1-5, with D perhaps matching TRBD1 (5 bases). The CDR3 runs 15 residues. V was clipped by 6 bases and J by 2 bases, with 14 bases between them. The germline gives CDR1 LNHDA, CDR2 SQIVND (reference sequence). This CDR3 is CASSKGTTRNQPQHF. CDR3 sequence (DNA): TGTGCCAGTAGCAAAGGGACCACGCGCAATCAGCCCCAGCATTTT.

For the CDR3, the DNA is TGTGCCAGCAATAGTCAGGGGGTTTCTTCCGAGACCCAGTACTTC. It yields the protein CASNSQGVSSETQYF. This chain uses TRBV28 with TRBJ2-5, with 7 bases that match TRBD1. Germline V gene data show CDR1 as MDHEN and CDR2 as SYDVKM. This CDR3 region has 15 residues. V lost 7 bases to trimming and J lost 5 bases; unmatched junction nucleotides: 13.

The J gene is TRBJ2-1, the V gene TRBV18; 10 bases match TRBD2. Germline-derived CDR1 and CDR2 are KGHSH and LQKENI. Losses at the gene ends were 0 bases for V and 3 bases for J; bases not matched to a gene: 8. The CDR3 is 18 amino acids. The CDR3 protein is CASSPPTRAGGHYNEQFF. The CDR3 bases are TGTGCCAGCTCACCACCGACTAGAGCGGGAGGGCACTACAATGAGCAGTTCTTC. Variable domain in full (rest from reference TRBV18 and TRBJ2-1): NAGVMQNPRHLVRRRGQEARLRCSPMKGHSHVYWYRQLPEEGLKFMVYLQKENIIDESGMPKERFSAEFPKEGPSILRIQQVVRGDSAAYFCASSPPTRAGGHYNEQFFGPGTRLTVL.

The rearrangement joins TRBV9 to TRBJ2-7; TRBD2 aligns across 10 bases. The CDR3 loop spans 14 amino acids. Looked up from germline, CDR1 is SGDLS and CDR2 is YYNGEE. The junction had 4 bases not matched to a gene; V was cut back by 4 bases and J by 3 bases. The CDR3 bases are TGTGCCAGCAGCTCCCGGACTAGCGGCTACGAGCAGTACTTC. Residues: CASSSRTSGYEQYF.

The chain carries TRBV4-1 and TRBJ2-1, with D unresolved. Germline-derived CDR1 and CDR2 are MGHRA and YSYEKL. Trimming removed 2 bases from V and 8 bases from J, with 10 bases in between. CDR3 length: 13 residues. CDR3 protein: CASSQFPLDEQFF. The CDR3 coding sequence is TGCGCCAGCAGCCAATTTCCCCTAGATGAGCAGTTCTTC.

The V call is TRBV5-1, the J call TRBJ2-1, with D perhaps TRBD1 or TRBD2 (6 bases each). The CDR3 covers 17 residues. Trimming cost V 4 bases and J 5 bases, with 22 bases left between them. Germline CDR1 is SGHRS and CDR2 is YFSETQ. Here the CDR3 reads CASSTLTQGRTHNEQFF. CDR3 in DNA: TGCGCCAGCAGCACCCTGACCCAGGGGAGGACCCACAATGAGCAGTTCTTC.

The chain carries TRBV19 and TRBJ2-7; tentatively, D is TRBD1 (7 bases). V gave up 10 bases and J gave up 4 bases, with 17 bases separating them. This CDR3 is built from 13 residues. Germline-derived CDR1 and CDR2 are LNHDA and SQIVND (reference sequence). The CDR3 is CATSLEGAYEQYF. The CDR3 region has the DNA TGTGCCACTTCGTTGGAGGGGGCTTACGAGCAGTACTTC.

The V and J genes are TRBV7-6 and TRBJ2-3, with unresolved D. The CDR3 is 14 residues long. V lost 1 base and J 4 bases, leaving 9 bases between the germline ends. Germline loops: CDR1 SGHVS, CDR2 FNYEAQ. CDR3 amino acids: CASSLGASADTQYF. As DNA, the CDR3 is TGTGCCAGCAGCTTAGGAGCAAGCGCAGATACGCAGTATTTT.

V is TRBV7-9 and J is TRBJ2-1; D perhaps matches TRBD2 (6 bases). Trimming removed 7 bases at V and 1 base at J, with 14 bases between. CDR3 size: 15 residues. CDR1 SEHNR and CDR2 FQNEAQ come from the germline V gene (reference sequence). CDR3 sequence: CASTPRDLSYNEQFF. The CDR3 nucleotides read TGTGCCAGCACCCCGCGGGACTTATCCTACAATGAGCAGTTCTTC.

The V and J genes are TRBV18 and TRBJ1-1; maybe TRBD1 (5 bases). CDR3 size: 14 residues. The V gene lost 3 bases and the J gene lost 4 bases, with 12 bases spanning the gap. CDR1 is KGHSH, CDR2 LQKENI, per germline. In DNA, the CDR3 is TGTGCCAGCTCACCGGGTTCGGGACGCACTGAAGCTTTCTTT. As protein: CASSPGSGRTEAFF.

This clone has just a few counts. The V call is TRBV9, the J call TRBJ2-6, with D uncertain. V gave up 0 bases and J gave up 2 bases, with 9 bases separating them. The CDR3 spans 16 residues. Germline values: CDR1 SGDLS, CDR2 YYNGEE. The DNA of the CDR3 is TGTGCCAGCAGCGTAGGCAATAGGGCTGGGGCCAACGTCCTGACTTTC. Amino acid sequence: CASSVGNRAGANVLTF.

This rearrangement joins TRBV6-4 to TRBJ2-2; TRBD2 aligns across 7 bases. The CDR3 covers 14 residues. CDR1 is MRHNA and CDR2 is SNTAGT in the germline V gene. V lost 6 bases, J lost 4 bases, and 5 bases stayed unmatched. CDR3 DNA sequence: TGTGCCAGCAGACGGGACTACTCCACCGGGGAGCTGTTTTTT. Residues: CASRRDYSTGELFF.

The chain is built from TRBV6-4 and TRBJ1-1; maybe TRBD1 (5 bases). CDR3 size: 13 residues. Per the germline V gene, CDR1 is MRHNA and CDR2 is SNTAGT. Trimming cost V 8 bases and J 3 bases, with 13 bases left between them. CDR3 amino acids: CASRRGLDTEAFF. In DNA, the CDR3 is TGTGCCAGCCGTCGGGGCCTCGACACTGAAGCTTTCTTT.

The J gene is TRBJ2-3, the V gene TRBV18; 8 bases line up with TRBD1. Germline values: CDR1 KGHSH, CDR2 LQKENI. The V and J ends lost 4 bases and 2 bases, in that order; junction bases with no gene match: 17. The CDR3 consists of 19 residues. The CDR3 nucleotides read TGTGCCAGCTCACTACGGACAGGGAGTGCGGTATCCCCCACAGATACGCAGTATTTT. Its translation: CASSLRTGSAVSPTDTQYF.

CDR3 coding DNA: TGCGCCAGCAGCTCGGGACTAGCGGGAGGCTACAATGAGCAGTTCTTC. This gives the protein CASSSGLAGGYNEQFF. V and J are TRBV5-1 and TRBJ2-1, with TRBD2 matching 15 bases. In germline, CDR1 is SGHRS, CDR2 YFSETQ. CDR3 length: 16 residues. V was pared by 3 bases and J by 3 bases, with 1 base of the junction left unmatched. The complete variable domain, with remaining parts taken from reference TRBV5-1 and TRBJ2-1, reads KAGVTQTPRYLIKTRGQQVTLSCSPISGHRSVSWYQQTPGQGLQFLFEYFSETQRNKGNFPGRFSGRQFSNSRSEMNVSTLELGDSALYLCASSSGLAGGYNEQFFGPGTRLTVL.